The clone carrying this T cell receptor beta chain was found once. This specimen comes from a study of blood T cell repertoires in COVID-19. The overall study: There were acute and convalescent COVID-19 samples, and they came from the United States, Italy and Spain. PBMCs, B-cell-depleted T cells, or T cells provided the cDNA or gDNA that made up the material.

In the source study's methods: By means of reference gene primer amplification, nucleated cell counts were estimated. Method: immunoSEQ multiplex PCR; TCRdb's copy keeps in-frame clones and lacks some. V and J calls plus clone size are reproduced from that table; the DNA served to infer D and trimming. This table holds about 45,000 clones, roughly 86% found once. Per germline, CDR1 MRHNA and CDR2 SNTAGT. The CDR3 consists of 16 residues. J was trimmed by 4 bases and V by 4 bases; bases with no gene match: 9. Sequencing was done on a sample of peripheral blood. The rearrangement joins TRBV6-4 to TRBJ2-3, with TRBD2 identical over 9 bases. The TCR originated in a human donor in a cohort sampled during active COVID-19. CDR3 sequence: CASSAGLAGLADTQYF. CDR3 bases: TGTGCCAGCAGTGCAGGCCTAGCGGGGTTGGCAGATACGCAGTATTTT.